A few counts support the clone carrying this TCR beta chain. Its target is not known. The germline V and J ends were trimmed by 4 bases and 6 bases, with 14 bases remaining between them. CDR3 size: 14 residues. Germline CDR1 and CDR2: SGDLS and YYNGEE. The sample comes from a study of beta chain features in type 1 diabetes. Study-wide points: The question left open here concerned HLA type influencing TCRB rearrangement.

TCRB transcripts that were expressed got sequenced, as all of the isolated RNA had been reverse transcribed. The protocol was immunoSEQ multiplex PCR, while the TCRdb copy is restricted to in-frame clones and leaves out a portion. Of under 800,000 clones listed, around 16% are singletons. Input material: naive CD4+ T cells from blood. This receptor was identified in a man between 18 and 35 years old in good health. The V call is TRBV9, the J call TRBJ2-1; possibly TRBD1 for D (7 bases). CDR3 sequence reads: CASSPQGGRNEQFF. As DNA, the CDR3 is TGTGCCAGCAGCCCCCAGGGGGGTCGCAATGAGCAGTTCTTC.